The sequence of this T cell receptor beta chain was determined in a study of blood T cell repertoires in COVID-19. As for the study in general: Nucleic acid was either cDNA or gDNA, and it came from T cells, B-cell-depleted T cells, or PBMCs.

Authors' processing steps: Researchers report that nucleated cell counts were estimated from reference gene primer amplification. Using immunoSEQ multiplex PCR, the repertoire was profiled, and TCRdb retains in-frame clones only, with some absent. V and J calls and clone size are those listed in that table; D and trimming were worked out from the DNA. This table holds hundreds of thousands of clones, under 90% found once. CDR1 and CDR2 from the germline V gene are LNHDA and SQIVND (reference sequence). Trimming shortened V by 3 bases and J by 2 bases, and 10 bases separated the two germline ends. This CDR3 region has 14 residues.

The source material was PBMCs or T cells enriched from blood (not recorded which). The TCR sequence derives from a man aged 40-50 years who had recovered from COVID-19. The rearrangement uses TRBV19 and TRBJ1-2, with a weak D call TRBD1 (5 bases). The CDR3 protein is CASSMGGANYGYTF. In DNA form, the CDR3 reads TGTGCCAGTAGTATGGGAGGGGCGAACTATGGCTACACCTTC.